The following is a TCR beta chain sequence with its context. The antigen remains unidentified. Assay used: immunoSEQ multiplex PCR; TCRdb lists only in-frame clones, some missing. The sample yields under 80,000 clones, about 90% seen once. The CDR3 runs 15 residues. With 5 bases clipped from V and 2 bases from J, the junction kept 7 bases outside the gene matches. The germline gives CDR1 SGHVS, CDR2 FQNEAQ. The data derive from a study of OX40 agonist ivuxolimab in advanced cancers. Study findings and constraints: What antigens the expanded peripheral T cells recognized was never established.

V and J are TRBV7-8 and TRBJ2-5, with 8 bases aligning to TRBD2. The receptor comes from an adult with an advanced solid tumor such as melanoma, head and neck, liver or kidney cancer. This specimen consisted of CD4+ or CD8+ T cells sorted from blood, obtained in a trial of the OX40 agonist ivuxolimab. The CDR3 protein is CASSPPAGAQETQYF. CDR3 nucleotide sequence: TGTGCCAGCAGCCCCCCAGCGGGGGCTCAAGAGACCCAGTACTTC. Supplemented by reference TRBV7-8 and TRBJ2-5, the full variable domain reads GAGVSQSPRYKVAKRGQDVALRCDPISGHVSLFWYQQALGQGPEFLTYFQNEAQLDKSGLPSDRFFAERPEGSVSTLKIQRTQQEDSAVYLCASSPPAGAQETQYFGPGTRLLVL.